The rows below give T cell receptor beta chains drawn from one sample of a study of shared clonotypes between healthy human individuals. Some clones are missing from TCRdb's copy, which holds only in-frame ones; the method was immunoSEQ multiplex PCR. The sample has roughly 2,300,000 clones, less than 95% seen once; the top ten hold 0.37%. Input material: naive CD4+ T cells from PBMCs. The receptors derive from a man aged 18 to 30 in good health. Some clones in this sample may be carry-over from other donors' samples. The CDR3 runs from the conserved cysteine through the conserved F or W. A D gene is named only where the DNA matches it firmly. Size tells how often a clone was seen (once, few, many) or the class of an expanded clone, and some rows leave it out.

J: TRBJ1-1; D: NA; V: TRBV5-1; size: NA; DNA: TGCGCCAGCAGCGCTACTAGTTCGGGCGCGAACACTGAAGCTTTCTTT; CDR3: CASSATSSGANTEAFF
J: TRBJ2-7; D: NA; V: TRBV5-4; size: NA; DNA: TGTGCCAGCAGCTTGGGCCAGGAGTTCGTCTCCTACGAGCAGTACTTC; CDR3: CASSLGQEFVSYEQYF
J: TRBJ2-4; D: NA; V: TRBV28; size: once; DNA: TGTGCCAGCAGCACTACCGCTTTGGACGCCAAAAACATTCAGTACTTC; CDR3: CASSTTALDAKNIQYF
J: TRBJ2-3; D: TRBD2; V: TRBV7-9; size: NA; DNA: TGTGCCAGCAGCCCGGGACTAGCGGGAGTACTAGATACGCAGTATTTT; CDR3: CASSPGLAGVLDTQYF
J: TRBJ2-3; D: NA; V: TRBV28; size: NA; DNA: TGTGCCAGCAGTTTCAACCCGCTGCAGTATTTT; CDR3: CASSFNPLQYF
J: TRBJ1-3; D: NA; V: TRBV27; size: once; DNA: TGTGCCAGCAGTTTATCGCCGGGGTCTGGAAACACCATATATTTT; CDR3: CASSLSPGSGNTIYF
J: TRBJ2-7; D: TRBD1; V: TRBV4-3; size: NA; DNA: TGCGCCAGCTCCCTTTGGACAGGAATCTACGAGCAGTACTTC; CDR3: CASSLWTGIYEQYF
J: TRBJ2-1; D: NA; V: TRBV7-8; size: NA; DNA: TGTGCCAGCAGCTTCATAGCTTTCGATGAGCAGTTCTTC; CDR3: CASSFIAFDEQFF
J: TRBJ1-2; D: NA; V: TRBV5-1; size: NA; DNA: TGCGCCAGCAGCTTGTATGAGGAGTATGGCTACACCTTC; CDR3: CASSLYEEYGYTF
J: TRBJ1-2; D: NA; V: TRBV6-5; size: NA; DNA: TGTGCCAGCAGTTACACAGGGTTCCGTGGCTACACCTTC; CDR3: CASSYTGFRGYTF
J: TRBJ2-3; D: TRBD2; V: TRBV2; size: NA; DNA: TGTGCCAGCAGTGGCCCGGGACTAGCGGGCGATACGCAGTATTTT; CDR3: CASSGPGLAGDTQYF
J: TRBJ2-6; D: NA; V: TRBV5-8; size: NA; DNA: TGTGCCAGCCCGAGGATCTCTGGGGCCAACGTCCTGACTTTC; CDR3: CASPRISGANVLTF
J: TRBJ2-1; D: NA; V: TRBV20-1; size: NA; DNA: TGCAGTGCTAGAAGAGATGAGCAGTTCTTC; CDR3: CSARRDEQFF
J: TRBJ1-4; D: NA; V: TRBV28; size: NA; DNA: TGTGCCAGCAGTTCAACGGGGAGAACAACTAATGAAAAACTGTTTTTT; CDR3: CASSSTGRTTNEKLFF
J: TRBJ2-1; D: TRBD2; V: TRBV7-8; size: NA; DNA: TGTGCCAGCAGCTTAGCCAGCGGGAGGACCCCTAATGAGCAGTTCTTC; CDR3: CASSLASGRTPNEQFF
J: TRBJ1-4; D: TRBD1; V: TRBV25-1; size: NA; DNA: TGTGCCAGCAGCTACCAAGACAGGGACGATGAAAAACTGTTTTTT; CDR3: CASSYQDRDDEKLFF
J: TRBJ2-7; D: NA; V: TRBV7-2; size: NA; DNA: TGTGCCAGCAGCTTGTCGGGGAGCTCCTACGAGCAGTACTTC; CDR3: CASSLSGSSYEQYF
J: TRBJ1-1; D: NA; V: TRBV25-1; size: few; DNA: TGTGCCAGCAGGCAGGACCTTGAAGCTTTCTTT; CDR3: CASRQDLEAFF
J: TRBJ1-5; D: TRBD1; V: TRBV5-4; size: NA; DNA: TGTGCCACTTCTGATTTGACAGGGGCCGTGGATCAGCCCCAGCATTTT; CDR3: CATSDLTGAVDQPQHF
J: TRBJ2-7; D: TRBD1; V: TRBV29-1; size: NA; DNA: TGCAGCGTTGGGGACAGGGGGCTCGAGCAGTACTTC; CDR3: CSVGDRGLEQYF
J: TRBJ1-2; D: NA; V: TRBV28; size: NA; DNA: TGTGCCAGCACCTCAACGAGGGTCGGCGGCTACACCTTC; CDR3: CASTSTRVGGYTF
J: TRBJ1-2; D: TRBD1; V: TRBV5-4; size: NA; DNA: TGTGCCAGCAGCTTGGGCGGATCCGGACAGGGGGAAGGCTACACCTTC; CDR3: CASSLGGSGQGEGYTF
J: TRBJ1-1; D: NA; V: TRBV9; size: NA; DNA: TGTGCCAGCAGCTTGGGGGCAGGGAAAAACACTGAAGCTTTCTTT; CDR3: CASSLGAGKNTEAFF
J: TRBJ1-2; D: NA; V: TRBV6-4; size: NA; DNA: TGTGCCAGCAGCACCCCTCGGGGCTACACTAACTATGGCTACACCTTC; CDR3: CASSTPRGYTNYGYTF
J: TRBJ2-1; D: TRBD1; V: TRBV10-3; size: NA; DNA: TGTGCCATCAGTGACAACCAAAGGGACAGAGGGTACAATGAGCAGTTCTTC; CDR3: CAISDNQRDRGYNEQFF
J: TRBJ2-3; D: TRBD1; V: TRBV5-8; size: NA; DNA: TGTGCCAGCAGCTTGGTTGGACAGGGGGCTACAGATACGCAGTATTTT; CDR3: CASSLVGQGATDTQYF
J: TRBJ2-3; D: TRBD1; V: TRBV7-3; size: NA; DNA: TGTGCCAGCAGTCGACAGGGACCATCTGATACGCAGTATTTT; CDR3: CASSRQGPSDTQYF
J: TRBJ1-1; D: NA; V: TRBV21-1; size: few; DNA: TGTGCCAGCCCAGAGGGAGAGAGGAGCACTGAAGCTTTCTTT; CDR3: CASPEGERSTEAFF
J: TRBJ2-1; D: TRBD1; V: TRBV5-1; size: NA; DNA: TGCGCCAGCAGCTTGCTGCCCTTCGGACAGGGGGGCGGTGAGCAGTTCTTC; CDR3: CASSLLPFGQGGGEQFF
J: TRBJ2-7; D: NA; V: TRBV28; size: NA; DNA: TGTGCCAGCAGTTCCCGCTCTGGCAGGGGTTCCTACGAGCAGTACTTC; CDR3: CASSSRSGRGSYEQYF
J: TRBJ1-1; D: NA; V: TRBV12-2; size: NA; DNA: TGTGCAAGTCGCTTAGTGGGCGAGGAAATGAACACTGAAGCTTTCTTT; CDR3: CASRLVGEEMNTEAFF
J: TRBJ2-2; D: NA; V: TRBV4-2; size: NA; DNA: TGTGCCAGCAGCCAAGTGGCTGGGACCGGGGAGCTGTTTTTT; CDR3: CASSQVAGTGELFF
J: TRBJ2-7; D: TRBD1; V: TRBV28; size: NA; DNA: TGTGCCAGCAGTCGAATCGGGACAGGGGGTTCCTACGAGCAGTACTTC; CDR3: CASSRIGTGGSYEQYF
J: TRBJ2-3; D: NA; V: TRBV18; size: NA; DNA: TGTGCCAGCTCACTCTCCCGGACAGTTACAGATACGCAGTATTTT; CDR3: CASSLSRTVTDTQYF
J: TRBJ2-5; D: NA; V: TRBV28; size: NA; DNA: TGTGCCAGCAGTTTAGACACCCGAAAAGAGACCCAGTACTTC; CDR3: CASSLDTRKETQYF
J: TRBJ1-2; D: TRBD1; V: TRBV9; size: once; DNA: TGTGCCAGCAGCGCCGGGACAGGGATGTATGGCTACACCTTC; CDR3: CASSAGTGMYGYTF
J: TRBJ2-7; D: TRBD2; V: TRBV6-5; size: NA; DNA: TGTGCCAGCAGTTACTCCGCGGGAGCTAATTCTCAGCAGTACTTC; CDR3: CASSYSAGANSQQYF
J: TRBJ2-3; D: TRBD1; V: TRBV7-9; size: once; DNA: TGTGCCAGCAGCTTAGCGACAGGGTTAGGCACAGATACGCAGTATTTT; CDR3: CASSLATGLGTDTQYF
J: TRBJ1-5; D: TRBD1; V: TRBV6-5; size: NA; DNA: TGTGCCAGCAGTTACGACAGGGCGAGCAATCAGCCCCAGCATTTT; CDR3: CASSYDRASNQPQHF
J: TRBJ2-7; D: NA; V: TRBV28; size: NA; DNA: TGTGCCAGCAAAGTTACCGGCGGCCGCTACGAGCAGTACTTC; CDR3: CASKVTGGRYEQYF
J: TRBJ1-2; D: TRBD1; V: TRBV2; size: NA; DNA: TGTGCCAGCGCCCAGACAGGGGAGGCTGGCTACACCTTC; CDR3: CASAQTGEAGYTF
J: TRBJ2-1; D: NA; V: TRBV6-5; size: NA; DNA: TGTGCCAGCAGTTACTCGAGTGGGGATCTTAAGCAGTTCTTC; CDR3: CASSYSSGDLKQFF
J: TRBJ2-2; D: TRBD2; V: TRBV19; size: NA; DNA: TGTGCCAGTACCTCGGGACTAGCGGGCACCTACCCTTACACCGGGGAGCTGTTTTTT; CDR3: CASTSGLAGTYPYTGELFF
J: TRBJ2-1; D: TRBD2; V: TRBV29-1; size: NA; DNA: TGCAGCGCTTTTGGACTAGGAGATGAGCAGTTCTTC; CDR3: CSAFGLGDEQFF
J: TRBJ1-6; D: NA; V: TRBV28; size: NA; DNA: TGTGCCACCCTCCGGGACTCTAATTCACCCCTCCACTTT; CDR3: CATLRDSNSPLHF
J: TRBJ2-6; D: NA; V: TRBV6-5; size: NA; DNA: TGTGCCAGCAGATCCAGGGCTGGGGCCAACGTCCTGACTTTC; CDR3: CASRSRAGANVLTF
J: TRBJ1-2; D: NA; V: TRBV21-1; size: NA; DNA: TGTGCCAGCAGCAAAGCGCTCGAGGGGGATCGGGGCTACACCTTC; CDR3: CASSKALEGDRGYTF
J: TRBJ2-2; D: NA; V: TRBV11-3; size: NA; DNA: TGTGCCAGTCAGGGATCCAAGAACACCGGGGAGCTGTTTTTT; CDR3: CASQGSKNTGELFF
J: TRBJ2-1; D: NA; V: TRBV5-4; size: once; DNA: TGTGCCAGCAGCTCGGACTCAAGCTCCTACAATGAGCAGTTCTTC; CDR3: CASSSDSSSYNEQFF